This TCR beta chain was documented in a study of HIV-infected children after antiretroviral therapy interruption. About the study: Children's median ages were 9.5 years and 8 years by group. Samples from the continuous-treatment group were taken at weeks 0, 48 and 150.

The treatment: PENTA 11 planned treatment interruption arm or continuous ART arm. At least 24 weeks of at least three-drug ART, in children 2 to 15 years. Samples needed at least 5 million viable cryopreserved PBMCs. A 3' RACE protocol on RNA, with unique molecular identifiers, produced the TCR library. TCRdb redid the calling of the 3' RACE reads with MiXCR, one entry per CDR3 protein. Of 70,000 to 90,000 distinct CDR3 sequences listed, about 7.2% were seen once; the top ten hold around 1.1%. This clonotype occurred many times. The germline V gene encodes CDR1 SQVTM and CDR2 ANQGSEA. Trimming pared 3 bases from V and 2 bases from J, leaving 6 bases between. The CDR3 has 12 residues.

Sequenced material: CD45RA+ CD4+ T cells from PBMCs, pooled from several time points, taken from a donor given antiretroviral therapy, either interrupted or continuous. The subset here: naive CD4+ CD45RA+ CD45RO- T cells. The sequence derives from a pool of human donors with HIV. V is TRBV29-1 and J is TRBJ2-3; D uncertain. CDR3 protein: CSVEPDTDTQYF. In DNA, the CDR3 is TGCAGCGTTGAGCCGGACACAGATACGCAGTATTTT.